Listed below are T cell receptor beta chains from one sample, sequenced in a study of monozygotic twins with inflammatory bowel disease. Reanalyzing the 5' RACE reads, TCRdb keeps one entry per CDR3 protein, without DNA. The clone table shows roughly 100,000 distinct CDR3 sequences, with the ten largest holding approximately 2%. Sequenced: blood. These receptors were collected from a human donor with ulcerative colitis or Crohn's disease, or a healthy co-twin of an affected twin (not recorded which). CDR3s include the opening cysteine and the closing phenylalanine or tryptophan.

V,J,length,CDR3
TRBV11-2,TRBJ2-4,14,CASSLSGSKNIQYF
TRBV7-3,TRBJ2-4,14,CASSSTGGENIQYF
TRBV6-5,TRBJ1-6,15,CASSYSEQPNSPLHF
TRBV7-9,TRBJ1-2,14,CASSFGGMVRGYTF
TRBV12-3/TRBV12-4,TRBJ2-5,13,CASRQRDARTQYF
TRBV18,TRBJ1-1,15,CASSAGQLLNTEAFF
TRBV7-2,TRBJ1-1,17,CASSSGQGVRVNTEAFF
TRBV5-5,TRBJ2-5,15,CASNLLETRIETQYF
TRBV11-2,TRBJ2-3,15,CASSFKSKSTDTQYF
TRBV18,TRBJ2-1,16,CASSPPLQAGTNEQFF
TRBV2,TRBJ2-2,15,CASSDILAGGGELFF
TRBV20-1,TRBJ1-5,15,CSAGGGNRGHQPQHF
TRBV29-1,TRBJ1-2,16,CSVDGPLAGVSYGYTF
TRBV20-1,TRBJ1-3,16,CSAAPSGVLSGNTIYF
TRBV7-2,TRBJ2-7,15,CASSLAQGIIYEQYF
TRBV7-2,TRBJ2-3,15,CASSSSGLAFDTQYF
TRBV5-1,TRBJ2-2,16,CASSHLTSGNTGELFF
TRBV6-2/TRBV6-3,TRBJ2-7,21,CASSPDSIWQGASHASYEQYF
TRBV4-3,TRBJ2-2,19,CASSHLFPGLVPSTGELFF
TRBV15,TRBJ1-2,14,CATSRDNRQSGYTF
TRBV19,TRBJ2-1,16,CASTPTQRGPSREQFF
TRBV20-1,TRBJ2-7,16,CSARVPGLADSYEQYF
TRBV5-6,TRBJ1-5,13,CASSAGGNQPQHF
TRBV19,TRBJ1-5,13,CASDRVENQPQHF
TRBV7-2,TRBJ1-5,12,CASSLDGLPQHF
TRBV28,TRBJ2-5,16,CASSRLRTAVGETQYF
TRBV7-2,TRBJ1-6,11,CASSLRAPLHF
TRBV10-3,TRBJ2-7,16,CAISESNTLADYEQYF
TRBV6-2/TRBV6-3,TRBJ2-7,17,CASSYTLGERGSYEQYF
TRBV18,TRBJ1-1,13,CASSPPAGTEAFF
TRBV7-8,TRBJ2-7,14,CASSFTGTPYEQYF
TRBV6-5,TRBJ1-2,19,CASSYSGPLGAPGLEGYTF
TRBV27,TRBJ2-1,16,CASRPGLAGGHNEQFF
TRBV6-4,TRBJ2-1,13,CASSPDSTGEQFF
TRBV6-6,TRBJ2-7,13,CASRQQGYYEQYF